This is a list of T cell receptor beta chains from one sample in a study of patients and donors after allogeneic stem cell transplantation. Using its own MiXCR run on the RT-PCR reads, TCRdb lists one record per CDR3 protein. The sample yields 70,000 or so distinct CDR3 sequences, around 27% seen once. The sequenced sample consisted of blood, either unsorted or a sorted T cell fraction (not recorded which). The receptors originated from a human donor who was either an allogeneic HSCT recipient or a stem cell or donor lymphocyte infusion donor (not recorded which). It is not recorded whose cells these are; they may come from a transplant donor. Each CDR3 is given with its conserved first and last residue. Each record gives: D gene, J gene, V gene, clone size, CDR3 protein, CDR3 DNA. The D gene is left open where the match is weak. Rows give clone size only sometimes, using once, few, many, or a class for an expanded clone.

>NA|TRBJ1-4|TRBV6-5|NA
CASNRGGEEEKLFF
TGTGCCAGCAACCGTGGGGGAGAGGAGGAAAAACTGTTTTTT
>NA|TRBJ2-1|TRBV3-1|NA
CASSQEGRGGQFF
TGTGCCAGCAGCCAAGAAGGAAGGGGTGGGCAGTTCTTC
>TRBD2|TRBJ2-3|TRBV14|NA
CASSQVSGGADTQYF
TGTGCCAGCAGCCAAGTAAGCGGGGGGGCCGATACGCAGTATTTT
>TRBD1|TRBJ2-1|TRBV11-2|NA
CASSYRDRGRNEQFF
TGTGCCAGCAGCTACCGGGACAGGGGAAGGAATGAGCAGTTCTTC
>NA|TRBJ1-4|TRBV5-1|NA
CASSFQQGPNEKLFF
TGCGCCAGCAGCTTCCAACAGGGACCTAATGAAAAACTGTTTTTT
>NA|TRBJ1-6|TRBV7-2|few
CASSRVAGPPGSPLHF
TGTGCCAGCAGCCGAGTAGCCGGGCCCCCGGGTTCACCCCTCCACTTT
>NA|TRBJ1-2|TRBV5-6|NA
CASSLGGQANYGYTF
TGTGCCAGCAGCTTGGGGGGCCAGGCGAACTATGGCTACACCTTC
>NA|TRBJ1-1|TRBV7-9|few
CASSPLRPGMNTEAFF
TGTGCCAGCAGCCCACTACGCCCAGGGATGAACACTGAAGCTTTCTTT
>TRBD2|TRBJ2-2|TRBV3-1|NA
CASSQVPSGGFANTGELFF
TGTGCCAGCAGCCAAGTGCCTAGCGGGGGGTTCGCGAACACCGGGGAGCTGTTTTTT
>NA|TRBJ2-1|TRBV6-2/TRBV6-3|NA
CASSYSIDEQFF
TGTGCCAGCAGTTACTCCATAGATGAGCAGTTCTTC
>TRBD1|TRBJ1-6|TRBV10-3|many
CASQGTDSPLHF
TGTGCCTCCCAAGGGACAGATTCACCCCTCCACTTT
>TRBD2|TRBJ2-7|TRBV5-1|few
CASSELAGLSYEQYF
TGCGCCAGCAGTGAACTAGCGGGCCTTTCCTACGAGCAGTACTTC
>TRBD2|TRBJ2-7|TRBV29-1|NA
CSVGGGGAYEQYF
TGCAGCGTCGGCGGGGGAGGCGCCTACGAGCAGTACTTC
>TRBD1|TRBJ1-5|TRBV5-1|NA
CASKEGASNQPQHF
TGCGCCAGCAAAGAGGGGGCTAGCAATCAGCCCCAGCATTTT
>TRBD2|TRBJ2-1|TRBV18|few
CASSPPGTSPHNEQFF
TGTGCCAGCTCACCACCGGGGACTAGTCCACACAATGAGCAGTTCTTC
>TRBD2|TRBJ2-1|TRBV7-2|NA
CASSQGRGSYNEQFF
TGTGCCAGCAGCCAAGGGAGGGGATCCTACAATGAGCAGTTCTTC
>TRBD1|TRBJ1-1|TRBV5-1|few
CASSLGDSVETEAFF
TGCGCCAGCAGCTTGGGGGACAGCGTGGAGACTGAAGCTTTCTTT